What follows are 31 T cell receptor beta chains derived from one specimen sequenced in a study of OX40 agonist ivuxolimab in advanced cancers. This table comes from immunoSEQ multiplex PCR, and its TCRdb copy is limited to in-frame clones, with some not included. The sample yields roughly 75,000 clones, 85% to 90% seen once. This material consisted of CD4+ or CD8+ T cells sorted from blood, taken in a trial of the OX40 agonist ivuxolimab. The receptors shown here come from an adult with an advanced solid tumor such as melanoma, head and neck, liver or kidney cancer.

The V and J genes are TRBV6-5 and TRBJ1-1; 10 bases are a match to TRBD1. CDR3 size: 15 residues. Looked up from germline, CDR1 is MNHEY and CDR2 is SVGAGI. V gave up 4 bases and J gave up 3 bases; unmatched junction bases: 5. CDR3 in amino acids: CASSFPGTGDTEAFF. CDR3 sequence (DNA): TGTGCCAGCAGTTTCCCCGGGACAGGGGACACTGAAGCTTTCTTT.

The V call is TRBV7-8, the J call TRBJ2-7, with 8 nucleotides matching TRBD1. J lost 6 bases, V lost 5 bases, and 6 bases had no gene match. There are 13 residues in the CDR3. Germline V CDR1 and CDR2: SGHVS, FQNEAQ. The CDR3 reads CASSNTGGVEQYF. CDR3 bases: TGTGCCAGCAGCAATACAGGGGGAGTCGAGCAGTACTTC.

V gene TRBV5-8 combines with J gene TRBJ2-2, with 9 positions matching TRBD2. V was clipped by 2 bases and J by 2 bases; unmatched bases: 13. The CDR3 spans 19 residues. Per germline, CDR1 SGHTS and CDR2 YDEGEE. The CDR3 DNA is TGTGCCAGCAGCTTAGGGAGCGGGAGGTCGCCGGGTAACACCGGGGAGCTGTTTTTT. Its translation is CASSLGSGRSPGNTGELFF.

The J gene is TRBJ1-1, the V gene TRBV7-8, with D uncertain. The V end lost 5 bases, the J end lost 2 bases, and 15 bases lay between the germline ends. Germline assignment: CDR1 SGHVS and CDR2 FQNEAQ. The CDR3 covers 15 residues. The CDR3: CASSPFRHLNTEAFF. In DNA form, the CDR3 reads TGTGCCAGCAGCCCCTTTAGACACCTTAACACTGAAGCTTTCTTT. Using reference TRBV7-8 and TRBJ1-1 for the parts outside the CDR3, the full variable domain is GAGVSQSPRYKVAKRGQDVALRCDPISGHVSLFWYQQALGQGPEFLTYFQNEAQLDKSGLPSDRFFAERPEGSVSTLKIQRTQQEDSAVYLCASSPFRHLNTEAFFGQGTRLTVV.

This chain joins TRBV10-2 and TRBJ2-7; 7 bases line up with TRBD1. Germline assignment: CDR1 WSHSY and CDR2 SAAADI. Trimming at V came to 3 bases and at J to 4 bases, leaving 3 bases not matched to a gene. The CDR3 is 13 residues long. CDR3 nucleotide sequence: TGCGCCAGCAGTGAAACAGGGGTTTACGAGCAGTACTTC. It encodes CASSETGVYEQYF.

This chain links TRBV5-4 with TRBJ1-6; D remains unclear. The V and J ends lost 3 bases and 10 bases respectively, with 8 bases between them. The V gene's germline CDR1 is SGHNT and CDR2 YYREEE (reference sequence). The CDR3 contains 12 residues. Written as DNA, the CDR3 is TGTGCCAGCAGCTGGCCGACATCACCCCTCCACTTT. As protein: CASSWPTSPLHF.

The chain combines TRBV27 with TRBJ2-7, with no clear D. Trimming took off 3 bases at V and 5 bases at J, with 11 bases between the two ends. This CDR3 is built from 13 residues. Germline CDR1 MNHEY, CDR2 SMNVEV (reference sequence). Written as DNA, the CDR3 is TGTGCCAGCAGTTTGACGGCAGACCACGAGCAGTACTTC. Translated: CASSLTADHEQYF.

The chain is built from TRBV19 and TRBJ1-5; D is undetermined. Per the germline V gene, CDR1 is LNHDA and CDR2 is SQIVND (reference sequence). V was cut by 7 bases and J by 0 bases, with 13 bases left in between. This CDR3 comprises 15 residues. The CDR3 loop reads CASIGGSYSNQPQHF. CDR3 nucleotide sequence: TGTGCCAGTATAGGAGGGTCCTATAGCAATCAGCCCCAGCATTTT.

V is TRBV12-1 and J is TRBJ1-5; TRBD1 is the table's D call and was not checked against the DNA. TRBV12-1 is annotated as a pseudogene. This CDR3 has 15 amino acids. DNA for the CDR3: TGTGCCAGCAGCTCCCTCGACAGGGCTAATCAGCCCCAGCATTTT. This gives the protein CASSSLDRANQPQHF.

The chain links TRBV7-9 to TRBJ2-7; a possible D gene is TRBD2 (5 bases). CDR3 size: 13 residues. Deletions cut 6 bases from V and 3 bases from J, with 12 bases between. Germline CDR1 SEHNR, CDR2 FQNEAQ (reference sequence). The CDR3 nucleotides are TGTGCCAGCAGGAATGGACGGGGCTACGAGCAGTACTTC. Amino acids: CASRNGRGYEQYF.

The genes are TRBV4-2 and TRBJ1-2; D not resolved. Germline CDR1 reads LGHNA; CDR2 reads YNFKEQ. Trimming took off 1 base at V and 4 bases at J, with 16 bases between the two ends. CDR3 length: 16 amino acids. The CDR3 loop reads CASSQAQTEGFYGYTF. The DNA of the CDR3 is TGTGCCAGCAGCCAAGCCCAGACGGAGGGATTCTATGGCTACACCTTC.

The CDR3 here is CASSSPGTAYGYTF. The CDR3, as DNA: TGTGCCAGCAGCTCCCCCGGGACAGCCTATGGCTACACCTTC. The chain combines TRBV7-2 with TRBJ1-2; TRBD1 agrees at 7 bases. The V gene end was trimmed by 4 bases and the J gene end by 4 bases; junction bases not matched to a gene: 6. Germline V gene data show CDR1 as SGHTA and CDR2 as FQGNSA. CDR3 length: 14 amino acids.

V gene TRBV19 combines with J gene TRBJ1-2, with 10 bases aligning to TRBD1. Germline V gene lookup returns CDR1 LNHDA and CDR2 SQIVND (reference sequence). This CDR3 is 19 amino acids long. J lost 1 base, V lost 6 bases, and 17 bases had no gene match. The CDR3 spells CASSNIFRDRGSGNYGYTF. The CDR3 coding sequence is TGTGCCAGTAGCAACATATTCCGGGACAGGGGATCGGGTAACTATGGCTACACCTTC.

The chain has TRBV7-3 and TRBJ2-1; 8 bases agree with TRBD1. The CDR3 covers 13 residues. The V gene's germline CDR1 is SGHTA and CDR2 FQGTGA. With V trimmed by 5 bases and J by 6 bases, 3 bases remained unmatched. CDR3 amino acids: CASSLTGGNEQFF. The CDR3 coding sequence is TGTGCCAGCAGCCTCACAGGGGGCAATGAGCAGTTCTTC. Full variable domain (remainder filled in from reference TRBV7-3 and TRBJ2-1): GAGVSQTPSNKVTEKGKYVELRCDPISGHTALYWYRQSLGQGPEFLIYFQGTGAADDSGLPNDRFFAVRPEGSVSTLKIQRTERGDSAVYLCASSLTGGNEQFFGPGTRLTVL.

Points on this clone: The germline gene is not matched at one end of the junction; a read error may be the cause. The rearrangement uses TRBV7-7 and TRBJ2-2; TRBD1 might be the D (7 bases). The CDR3 has 13 amino acids. From germline, CDR1 is SSHAT and CDR2 FNYEAQ (reference sequence). This chain's CDR3 is CASSPGGTGELFF. The CDR3 region has the DNA TGTGCTAGCAGCCCAGGGGGGACCGGGGAGCTGTTTTTT.

This clone was observed a few times. V gene TRBV30 combines with J gene TRBJ1-1, with a tentative D call TRBD1 (5 bases). Per germline, CDR1 GTSNPN and CDR2 SVGIG (reference sequence). The length of the CDR3 is 13 residues. Trimming took 0 bases from V and 4 from J, leaving 9 bases between them. The DNA for the CDR3 is TGTGCCTGGAGTGTAGGGGTCAGCACTGAAGCTTTCTTT. Amino acid sequence: CAWSVGVSTEAFF. The full variable domain, completed using reference TRBV30 and TRBJ1-1, is SQTIHQWPATLVQPVGSPLSLECTVEGTSNPNLYWYRQAAGRGLQLLFYSVGIGQISSEVPQNLSASRPQDRQFILSSKKLLLSDSGFYLCAWSVGVSTEAFFGQGTRLTVV.

The chain has TRBV5-4 and TRBJ1-2, with 7 bases fitting TRBD1. Germline loops: CDR1 SGHNT, CDR2 YYREEE (reference sequence). J was trimmed by 3 bases and V by 4 bases; bases with no gene match: 9. The CDR3 covers 15 residues. The CDR3 region has the DNA TGTGCCAGCAGCCTATGGACAGGAGGGGACTATGGCTACACCTTC. Protein: CASSLWTGGDYGYTF. Looking up the rest from reference TRBV5-4 and TRBJ1-2 gives the full variable domain: ETGVTQSPTHLIKTRGQQVTLRCSSQSGHNTVSWYQQALGQGPQFIFQYYREEENGRGNFPPRFSGLQFPNYSSELNVNALELDDSALYLCASSLWTGGDYGYTFGSGTRLTVV.

The chain has TRBV7-9 and TRBJ1-5; D possibly corresponds to TRBD1 (5 bases). The V end was cut by 2 bases, the J end by 0 bases, with 11 bases between. Germline CDR1 SEHNR, CDR2 FQNEAQ (reference sequence). The CDR3 contains 16 residues. This CDR3 reads CASSLMGEPSNQPQHF. CDR3 nucleotides: TGTGCCAGCAGCTTAATGGGGGAACCTAGCAATCAGCCCCAGCATTTT.

V usage is TRBV5-1 and J usage is TRBJ2-5, with a weak D call TRBD1 (6 bases). The CDR3 runs 15 residues. In germline, CDR1 is SGHRS, CDR2 YFSETQ. The V end lost 1 base, the J end lost 2 bases, and 12 bases lay between the germline ends. The CDR3 is CASSLSYREQETQYF. The DNA for the CDR3 is TGCGCCAGCAGCTTGTCTTACAGGGAGCAAGAGACCCAGTACTTC.

This clone appeared a few times. The chain combines TRBV7-8 with TRBJ2-7, with 10 bases identical to TRBD1. Looked up from germline, CDR1 is SGHVS and CDR2 is FQNEAQ. Trimming took 5 bases from V and 4 from J; bases not matched to a gene: 8. This CDR3 region has 15 residues. CDR3 bases: TGTGCCAGCAGCAAAGACAGGGGGCATATATACGAGCAGTACTTC. Translating it yields CASSKDRGHIYEQYF.

The chain links TRBV6-5 to TRBJ2-7; D may be TRBD1 or TRBD2 (7 bases each). There are 15 residues in the CDR3. Germline CDR1 MNHEY, CDR2 SVGAGI. The V and J ends lost 1 base and 2 bases respectively, with 12 bases between them. This CDR3 is CASSYFQGGAYEQYF. CDR3 bases: TGTGCCAGCAGTTACTTTCAGGGGGGGGCCTACGAGCAGTACTTC.

The chain has TRBV4-1 and TRBJ1-5; 7 bases map to TRBD1. This CDR3 has 16 amino acids. Per germline, CDR1 MGHRA and CDR2 YSYEKL. The junction had 5 bases not matched to a gene; V was cut back by 0 bases and J by 3 bases. CDR3 sequence: CASSQDRTGVNQPQHF. DNA of the CDR3: TGCGCCAGCAGCCAAGATCGTACAGGGGTCAATCAGCCCCAGCATTTT.

The chain carries TRBV6-5 and TRBJ1-2, with D hard to call. Germline CDR1 reads MNHEY; CDR2 reads SVGAGI. V was clipped by 0 bases and J by 7 bases, with 9 bases between them. The CDR3 contains 13 residues. The CDR3 sequence is CASSYSSVFGYTF. The DNA for the CDR3 is TGTGCCAGCAGTTACTCCTCCGTCTTTGGCTACACCTTC.

The CDR3 protein is CASSFRDPGAFF. CDR3 sequence (DNA): TGTGCCAGCAGCTTCAGGGACCCCGGAGCTTTCTTT. V is TRBV7-9 and J is TRBJ1-1; D may be TRBD1 (5 bases). The CDR3 runs 12 residues. Germline V CDR1 and CDR2: SEHNR, FQNEAQ (reference sequence). The ends were cut back, 3 bases at V and 10 bases at J, with 12 bases in the middle. Based on the CDR3 plus reference TRBV7-9 and TRBJ1-1, the full variable domain is DTGVSQNPRHKITKRGQNVTFRCDPISEHNRLYWYRQTLGQGPEFLTYFQNEAQLEKSRLLSDRFSAERPKGSFSTLEIQRTEQGDSAMYLCASSFRDPGAFFGQGTRLTVV.

This rearrangement joins TRBV28 to TRBJ1-5; D remains unclear. Germline V lookup: CDR1 MDHEN, CDR2 SYDVKM. The CDR3 totals 14 residues. V dropped 6 bases and J dropped 7 bases, with 16 bases sitting between them. The CDR3 coding sequence is TGTGCCAGCAGCTACCGCGGCAATAGGCAGCCCCAGCATTTT. Translation gives CASSYRGNRQPQHF.

CDR3 DNA: TGTGCCAGCAGCGTAGGGCAGTTCAATGAGCAGTTCTTC. Translation: CASSVGQFNEQFF. The chain carries TRBV9 and TRBJ2-1; no definite D call. The ends were cut back, 0 bases at V and 6 bases at J, with 7 bases in the middle. Germline CDR1 reads SGDLS; CDR2 reads YYNGEE. This CDR3 has 13 amino acids. The whole variable domain, filled in from reference TRBV9 and TRBJ2-1, reads DSGVTQTPKHLITATGQRVTLRCSPRSGDLSVYWYQQSLDQGLQFLIQYYNGEERAKGNILERFSAQQFPDLHSELNLSSLELGDSALYFCASSVGQFNEQFFGPGTRLTVL.

This chain connects TRBV28 to TRBJ1-1, with D maybe TRBD1 (5 bases). There are 14 residues in the CDR3. The germline V and J ends were trimmed by 3 bases and 3 bases, with 11 bases remaining between them. Germline CDR1 reads MDHEN; CDR2 reads SYDVKM. CDR3: CASSFGQPDTEAFF. CDR3 sequence (DNA): TGTGCCAGCAGTTTCGGACAACCGGACACTGAAGCTTTCTTT.

This chain links TRBV4-3 with TRBJ2-6; D is unclear. CDR1 is LGHNA, CDR2 YSLEER, per germline. The CDR3 totals 16 residues. V dropped 0 bases and J dropped 1 base, with 7 bases sitting between them. For the CDR3, the DNA is TGCGCCAGCAGCCAAGATGGGCGGTCTGGGGCCAACGTCCTGACTTTC. This encodes CASSQDGRSGANVLTF.

The CDR3 is CASSVTGNLGFYEQYF. CDR3 bases: TGTGCCAGCAGCGTTACAGGGAACTTGGGTTTCTACGAGCAGTACTTC. This rearrangement joins TRBV7-2 to TRBJ2-7; perhaps TRBD1 as D (6 bases). The CDR3 extends over 16 amino acids. Germline CDR1 reads SGHTA; CDR2 reads FQGNSA. Between the trimmed V and J ends, which lost 5 bases and 3 bases, there was a span of 20 bases.

This chain uses TRBV5-1 with TRBJ1-1, with a tentative D call TRBD1 (5 bases). Trimming cost V 6 bases and J 0 bases, with 15 bases left between them. The CDR3 consists of 15 residues. CDR1 and CDR2 from the germline V gene are SGHRS and YFSETQ. The CDR3 sequence: CASKKDTGVNTEAFF. CDR3 DNA sequence: TGCGCCAGCAAGAAGGACACCGGAGTGAACACTGAAGCTTTCTTT.

This rearrangement joins TRBV19 to TRBJ1-4; the D gene is possibly TRBD1 (5 bases). CDR1 and CDR2 from the germline V gene are LNHDA and SQIVND (reference sequence). The ends were cut back, 7 bases at V and 12 bases at J, with 18 bases in the middle. The CDR3 contains 13 residues. CDR3 in DNA: TGTGCCAGTACTAAGAAGGGGCCGCAGGAACTGTTTTTT. Amino acids: CASTKKGPQELFF.